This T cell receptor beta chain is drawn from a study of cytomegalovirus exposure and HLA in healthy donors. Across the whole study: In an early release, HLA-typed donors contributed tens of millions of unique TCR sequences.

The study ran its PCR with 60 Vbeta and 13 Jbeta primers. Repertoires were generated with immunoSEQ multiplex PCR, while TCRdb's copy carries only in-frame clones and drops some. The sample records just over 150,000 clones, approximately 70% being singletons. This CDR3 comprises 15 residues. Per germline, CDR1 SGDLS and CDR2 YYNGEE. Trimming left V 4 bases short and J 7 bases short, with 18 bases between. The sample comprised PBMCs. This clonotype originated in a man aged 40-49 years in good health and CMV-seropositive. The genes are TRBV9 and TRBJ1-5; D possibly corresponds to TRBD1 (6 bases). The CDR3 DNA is TGTGCCAGCAGCCCGAGTGGGGGGCGGGGGCAGCCCCAGCATTTT. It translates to CASSPSGGRGQPQHF.